These 13 T cell receptor beta chains came from one sample sequenced in a study of blood T cell repertoires in COVID-19. The protocol was immunoSEQ multiplex PCR, while the TCRdb copy is restricted to in-frame clones and leaves out a portion. The table has approximately 220,000 clones, roughly 90% seen once; the top ten hold just over 2.5%. Sequenced material: PBMCs or T cells enriched from blood (not recorded which). These TCRs come from a woman aged 25 to 39 with acute COVID-19.

The V and J genes are TRBV6-1 and TRBJ2-7; 7 bases map to TRBD2. The CDR3 covers 16 residues. In germline, CDR1 is MNHNS, CDR2 SASEGT. V shed 4 bases and J 1 base; nucleotides not matched to a gene: 10. In DNA form, the CDR3 reads TGTGCCAGCAGTGGTGCTACGGCGGGGGAGTCCTACGAGCAGTACTTC. It yields the protein CASSGATAGESYEQYF.

This chain joins TRBV3-1 (or the pseudogene TRBV3-2) and TRBJ2-7; 10 bases are shared with TRBD2. Germline V gene data show CDR1 as LGHDT and CDR2 as YNNKEL (reference sequence). Trimming cost V 0 bases and J 6 bases; bases outside gene matches: 8. The CDR3 runs to 16 residues. CDR3 loop: CASSQDLASGGSEQYF. The CDR3 DNA reads as TGTGCCAGCAGCCAAGATCTGGCTAGCGGGGGTAGCGAGCAGTACTTC.

The chain recombines TRBV29-1 with TRBJ2-3; 9 bases line up with TRBD2. V shed 3 bases and J 0 bases; nucleotides not matched to a gene: 1. The CDR3 is made up of 14 amino acids. CDR1 and CDR2 (germline): SQVTM, ANQGSEA. The CDR3 bases are TGCAGCGTTGACGGACTAGCGAGCACAGATACGCAGTATTTT. Amino acid sequence: CSVDGLASTDTQYF.

Details on this clone: Other DNA sequences within the sample encode an identical CDR3. The chain combines TRBV7-2 with TRBJ1-2; D is unclear. The CDR3 consists of 13 residues. V was clipped by 1 base and J by 6 bases, with 9 bases between them. The germline gives CDR1 SGHTA, CDR2 FQGNSA. The CDR3 spells CASSLGRVDGYTF. The CDR3 nucleotides are TGTGCCAGCAGCTTAGGGAGGGTTGATGGCTACACCTTC.

V and J are TRBV4-3 and TRBJ1-1, with D perhaps TRBD1 (6 bases). V lost 0 bases, J lost 1 base, and 12 bases lay in between. This CDR3 region has 16 residues. Germline-derived CDR1 and CDR2 are LGHNA and YSLEER. DNA of the CDR3: TGCGCCAGCAGCCAAGATTCCGGCAGGGGGAACACTGAAGCTTTCTTT. It is translated as CASSQDSGRGNTEAFF.

The V gene is TRBV25-1, the J gene TRBJ1-2; 7 nucleotides agree with TRBD1. This CDR3 spans 15 amino acids. The germline V gene has CDR1 MGHDK and CDR2 SYGVNS. J was trimmed by 10 bases and V by 3 bases; bases with no gene match: 14. As DNA, the CDR3 is TGTGCCAGCAGTGAGAGACAGGGTCGCGTTAGAGACTACACCTTC. Amino acid sequence: CASSERQGRVRDYTF.

The rearrangement joins TRBV14 to TRBJ2-3, with D possibly TRBD1 on 6 matching bases. The V gene's germline CDR1 is SGHDN and CDR2 FVKESK. The V end lost 0 bases, the J end lost 4 bases, and 11 bases lay between the germline ends. There are 15 residues in the CDR3. The CDR3 DNA sequence: TGTGCCAGCAGCCAAGAAGGGGGATGGTCAGATACGCAGTATTTT. Translation gives CASSQEGGWSDTQYF.

The chain recombines TRBV25-1 with TRBJ2-5, with a tentative D call TRBD2 (6 bases). V lost 6 bases and J 1 base, leaving 9 bases between the germline ends. From germline, CDR1 is MGHDK and CDR2 SYGVNS. This CDR3 has 13 amino acids. CDR3 region: CASRGLSQETQYF. For the CDR3, the DNA is TGTGCCAGCAGGGGACTCAGCCAAGAGACCCAGTACTTC.

The chain couples TRBV18 to TRBJ1-2, with 8 bases lining up with TRBD1. Germline values: CDR1 KGHSH, CDR2 LQKENI. The CDR3 sequence is 14 residues long. V shed 6 bases and J 4 bases; nucleotides not matched to a gene: 7. CDR3 region: CASSPGQGTYGYTF. DNA for the CDR3: TGTGCCAGCTCCCCTGGACAGGGAACCTATGGCTACACCTTC.

This chain uses TRBV7-9 with TRBJ1-2; tentatively, D is TRBD1 (5 bases). The CDR3 runs to 12 residues. Trimming removed 10 bases from V and 2 bases from J, with 11 bases in between. The germline V gene has CDR1 SEHNR and CDR2 FQNEAQ (reference sequence). CDR3 coding DNA: TGTGCCACCCGAGCAGGGAACTATGGCTACACCTTC. Translated: CATRAGNYGYTF.

The V and J genes are TRBV29-1 and TRBJ2-2, with 11 nucleotides matching TRBD2. With V trimmed by 1 base and J by 1 base, 5 bases remained unmatched. The CDR3 has 17 amino acids. Germline CDR1 SQVTM, CDR2 ANQGSEA. CDR3 residues: CSVEGLAGGRNTGELFF. CDR3 nucleotides: TGCAGCGTTGAAGGCCTAGCGGGGGGACGGAACACCGGGGAGCTGTTTTTT.

This clone has more than one count but fewer than ten. The rearrangement joins TRBV29-1 to TRBJ2-1; 8 bases are a match to TRBD2. This CDR3 has 15 residues. V trimming: 6 bases; J trimming: 0 bases; junction bases outside the gene matches: 7. Germline values: CDR1 SQVTM, CDR2 ANQGSEA. CDR3 in DNA: TGCAGCGTCGCCAGGGCGGGGGGCTCCTACAATGAGCAGTTCTTC. It translates to CSVARAGGSYNEQFF.

V is TRBV7-2 and J is TRBJ2-7; the D gene is possibly TRBD1 (6 bases). Germline-derived CDR1 and CDR2 are SGHTA and FQGNSA. CDR3 length equals 14 residues. V was shortened by 5 bases and J by 4 bases, with 15 bases between the two germline ends. Here the CDR3 reads CASSPSGQEYEQYF. Here the CDR3 DNA reads TGTGCCAGCAGCCCCTCGGGACAAGAATACGAGCAGTACTTC. Full variable domain (outside the CDR3, taken from reference TRBV7-2 and TRBJ2-7): GAGVSQSPSNKVTEKGKDVELRCDPISGHTALYWYRQSLGQGLEFLIYFQGNSAPDKSGLPSDRFSAERTGGSVSTLTIQRTQQEDSAVYLCASSPSGQEYEQYFGPGTRLTVT.